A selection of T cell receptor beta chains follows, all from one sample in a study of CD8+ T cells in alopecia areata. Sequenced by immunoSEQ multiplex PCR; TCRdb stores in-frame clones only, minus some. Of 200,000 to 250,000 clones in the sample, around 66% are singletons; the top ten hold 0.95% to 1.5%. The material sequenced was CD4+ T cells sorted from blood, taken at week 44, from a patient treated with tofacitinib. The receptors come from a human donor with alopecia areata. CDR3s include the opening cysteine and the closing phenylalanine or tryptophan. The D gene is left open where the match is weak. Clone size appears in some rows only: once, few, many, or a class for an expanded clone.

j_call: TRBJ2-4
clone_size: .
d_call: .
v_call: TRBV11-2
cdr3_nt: TGTGCCAGCAGCTTACAACGGGACACAAAGTACTTC
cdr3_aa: CASSLQRDTKYF

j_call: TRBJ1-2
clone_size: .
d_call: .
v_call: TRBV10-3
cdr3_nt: TGTGCCACCCTCCCCGTCGACAGCTATGGCTACACCTTC
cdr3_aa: CATLPVDSYGYTF

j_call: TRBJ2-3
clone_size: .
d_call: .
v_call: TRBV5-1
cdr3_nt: TGCGCCAGCAGCTCCAGGGTTCCGGACACGCAGTATTTT
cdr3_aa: CASSSRVPDTQYF

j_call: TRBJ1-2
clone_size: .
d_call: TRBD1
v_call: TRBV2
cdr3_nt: TGTGCCAGCAGGGGGACAGGGTACGGCTACACCTTC
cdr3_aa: CASRGTGYGYTF

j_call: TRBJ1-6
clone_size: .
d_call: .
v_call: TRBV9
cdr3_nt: TGTGCCAGCAGCGCCGATCTCAGGGACGCACCCCTCCACTTT
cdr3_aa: CASSADLRDAPLHF

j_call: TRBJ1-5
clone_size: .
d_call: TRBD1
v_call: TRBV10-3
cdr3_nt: TGTGCCATCGCCCTAGGACAGGGAGAACAGCCCCAGCATTTT
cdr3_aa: CAIALGQGEQPQHF

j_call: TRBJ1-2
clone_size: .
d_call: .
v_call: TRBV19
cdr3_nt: TGTGCCAGTAGTATACTCCTGAGGAGCTATGGCTACACCTTC
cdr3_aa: CASSILLRSYGYTF

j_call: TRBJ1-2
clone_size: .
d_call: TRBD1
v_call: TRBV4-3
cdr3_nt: TGCGCCAGCAGAAGTACGACAGGGGACCTGAGGGGCTACACCTTC
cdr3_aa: CASRSTTGDLRGYTF

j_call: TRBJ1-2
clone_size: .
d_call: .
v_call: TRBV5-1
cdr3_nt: TGCGCCAGCAGCTTGGCCACAGCGCCTGGGGATGGCTACACCTTC
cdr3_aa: CASSLATAPGDGYTF

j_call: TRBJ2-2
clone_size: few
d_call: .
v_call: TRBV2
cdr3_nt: TGTGCCAGCAGCGCCCGTGTGAGCACCGGGGAGCTGTTTTTT
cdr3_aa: CASSARVSTGELFF

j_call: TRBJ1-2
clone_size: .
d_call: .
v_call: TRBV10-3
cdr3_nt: TGTGCCATCAGTGGAGTCGACGGTGGCTACACCTTC
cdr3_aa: CAISGVDGGYTF

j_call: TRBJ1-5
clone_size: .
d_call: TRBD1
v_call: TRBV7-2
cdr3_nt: TGTGCCAGCAGCACGGGGACAGGGGATCAGCCCCAGCATTTT
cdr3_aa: CASSTGTGDQPQHF

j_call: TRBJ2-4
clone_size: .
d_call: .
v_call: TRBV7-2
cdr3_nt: TGTGCCAGCAGCTTATCGGAGGGTTACATTCAGTACTTC
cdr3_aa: CASSLSEGYIQYF

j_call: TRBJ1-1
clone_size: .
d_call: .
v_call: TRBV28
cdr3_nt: TGTGCCAGCACCTCCCCCCCGGTGAACACTGAAGCTTTCTTT
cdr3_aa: CASTSPPVNTEAFF

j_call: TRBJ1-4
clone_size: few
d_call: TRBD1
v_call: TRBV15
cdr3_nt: TGTGCCACCAGCAGGGAAGACAGGGGGACAGAAAAACTGTTTTTT
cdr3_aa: CATSREDRGTEKLFF

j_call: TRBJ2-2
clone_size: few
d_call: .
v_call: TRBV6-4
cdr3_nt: TGTGCCAGCAGTGGACAGGGAGGGACCGGGGAGCTGTTTTTT
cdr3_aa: CASSGQGGTGELFF

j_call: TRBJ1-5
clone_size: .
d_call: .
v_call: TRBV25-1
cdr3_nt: TGTGCCAGCAGTGATACCGGGACCCCAACTAGCCCCCAGCATTTT
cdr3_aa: CASSDTGTPTSPQHF

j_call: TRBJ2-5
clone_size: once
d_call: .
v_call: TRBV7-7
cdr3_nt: TGTGCCAGCAGCTTAGATCGGGAAGAGACCCAGTACTTC
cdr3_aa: CASSLDREETQYF

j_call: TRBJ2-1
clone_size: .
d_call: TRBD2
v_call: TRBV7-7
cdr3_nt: TGTGCCAGCAGCTTAGTAGCGGGGGGATACAATGAGCAGTTCTTC
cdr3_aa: CASSLVAGGYNEQFF

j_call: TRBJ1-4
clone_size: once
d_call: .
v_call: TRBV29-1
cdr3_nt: TGCAGCGTTAGAGAAGGAAAACTGTTTTTT
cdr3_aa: CSVREGKLFF

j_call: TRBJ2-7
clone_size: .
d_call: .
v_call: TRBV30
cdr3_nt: TGTGCCTGGAGTGTACGGGAGTTGGGCGAGCAGTACTTC
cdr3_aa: CAWSVRELGEQYF

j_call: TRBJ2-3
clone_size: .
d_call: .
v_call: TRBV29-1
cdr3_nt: TGCAGCGCTCACGTCAGTACAGATACGCAGTATTTT
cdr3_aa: CSAHVSTDTQYF

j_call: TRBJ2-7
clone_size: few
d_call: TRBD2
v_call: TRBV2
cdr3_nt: TGTGCCAGCAACGGGGGGGTACGCTACGAGCAGTACTTC
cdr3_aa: CASNGGVRYEQYF

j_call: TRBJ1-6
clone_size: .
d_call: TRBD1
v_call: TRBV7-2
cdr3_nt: TGTGCCAGCAGCTTACAACAGGGGAATAATTCACCCCTCCACTTT
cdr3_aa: CASSLQQGNNSPLHF

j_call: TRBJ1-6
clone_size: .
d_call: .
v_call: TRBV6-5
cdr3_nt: TGTGCCAGCAGCGACATACAGAATTCACCCCTCCACTTT
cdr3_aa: CASSDIQNSPLHF

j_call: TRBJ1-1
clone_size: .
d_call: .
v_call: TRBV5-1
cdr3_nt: TGCGCCAGCTCCCCGGGTGGGAACACTGAAGCTTTCTTT
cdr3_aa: CASSPGGNTEAFF

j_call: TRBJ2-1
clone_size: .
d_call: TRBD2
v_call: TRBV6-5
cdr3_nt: TGTGCCAGCAGGCCGGGAGGGGACAATGAGCAGTTCTTC
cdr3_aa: CASRPGGDNEQFF

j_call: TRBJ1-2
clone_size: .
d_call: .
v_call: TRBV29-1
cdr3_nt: TGCAGCGTTGGTGGAGGGAATGGCTACACCTTC
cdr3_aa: CSVGGGNGYTF

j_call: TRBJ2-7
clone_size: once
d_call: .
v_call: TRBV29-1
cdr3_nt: TGCAGCGTTGAAGATACATCGAACTCCTACGAGCAGTACTTC
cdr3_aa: CSVEDTSNSYEQYF

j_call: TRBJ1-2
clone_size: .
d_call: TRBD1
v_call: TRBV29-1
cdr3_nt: TGCAGCGTTGAACCGACAGGGGATCTTGGCTACACCTTC
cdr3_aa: CSVEPTGDLGYTF

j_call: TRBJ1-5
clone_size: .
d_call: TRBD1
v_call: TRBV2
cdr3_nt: TGTGCCAGCAGTCGGACAGGGGATCAGCCCCAGCATTTT
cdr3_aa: CASSRTGDQPQHF

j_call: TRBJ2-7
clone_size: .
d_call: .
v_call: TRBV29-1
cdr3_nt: TGCAGCGTTCGGTCCGGCAGGGACTACGAGCAGTACTTC
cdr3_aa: CSVRSGRDYEQYF

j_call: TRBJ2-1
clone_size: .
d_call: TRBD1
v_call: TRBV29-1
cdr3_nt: TGCAGCGTGTCCGGGACAGGGTCTTTTAATGAGCAGTTCTTC
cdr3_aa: CSVSGTGSFNEQFF

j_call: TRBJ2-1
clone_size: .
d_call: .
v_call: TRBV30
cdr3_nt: TGTGCCTGGAGTGTACGAAATGACTTTGGGCAGTTCTTC
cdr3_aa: CAWSVRNDFGQFF

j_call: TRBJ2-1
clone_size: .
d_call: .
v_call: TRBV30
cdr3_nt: TGTGCCTGGATGAGGGGAGGTGAGCAGTTCTTC
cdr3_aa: CAWMRGGEQFF

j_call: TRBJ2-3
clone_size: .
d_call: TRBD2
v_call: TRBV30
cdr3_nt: TGTGCCTGGAAGTATGGGCGGACTAGCGGGGAGACGCAGTATTTT
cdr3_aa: CAWKYGRTSGETQYF

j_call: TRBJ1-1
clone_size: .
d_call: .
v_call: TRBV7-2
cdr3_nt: TGTGCCAGCAGCTTAGATGGGGGTGGAACTGAAGCTTTCTTT
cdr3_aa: CASSLDGGGTEAFF

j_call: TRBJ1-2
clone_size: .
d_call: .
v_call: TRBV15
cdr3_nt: TGTGCCACCAGCAATATGGACAGAAACTATGGCTACACCTTC
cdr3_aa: CATSNMDRNYGYTF

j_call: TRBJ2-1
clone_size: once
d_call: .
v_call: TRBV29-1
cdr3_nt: TGCAGCGTTGGGCATGTGGATGAGCAGTTCTTC
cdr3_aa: CSVGHVDEQFF

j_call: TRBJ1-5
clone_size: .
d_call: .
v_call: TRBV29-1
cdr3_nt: TGCAGCGCAAGACAGGGCAATCAGCCCCAGCATTTT
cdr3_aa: CSARQGNQPQHF

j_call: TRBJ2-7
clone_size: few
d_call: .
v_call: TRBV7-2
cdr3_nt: TGTGCCAGCAGCTTTGACGGCCCGGGGATCCACGAGCAGTACTTC
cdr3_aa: CASSFDGPGIHEQYF

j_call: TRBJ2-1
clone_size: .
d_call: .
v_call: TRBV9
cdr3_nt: TGTGCCAGCAGCGTAGGTAGCGTCTCCTACAATGAGCAGTTCTTC
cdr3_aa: CASSVGSVSYNEQFF

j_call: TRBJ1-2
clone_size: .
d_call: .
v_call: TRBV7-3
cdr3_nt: TGTGCCAGCAGCCTACAGGGTGGCTATGGCTACACCTTC
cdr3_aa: CASSLQGGYGYTF

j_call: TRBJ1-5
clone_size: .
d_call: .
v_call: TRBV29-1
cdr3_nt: TGCAGCGTTGAGCAGGGGTTAGGTCAGCCCCAGCATTTT
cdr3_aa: CSVEQGLGQPQHF

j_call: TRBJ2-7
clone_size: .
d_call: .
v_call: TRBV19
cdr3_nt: TGTGCCAGTAGTAGGGACGGGACACACTACGAGCAGTACTTC
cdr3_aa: CASSRDGTHYEQYF

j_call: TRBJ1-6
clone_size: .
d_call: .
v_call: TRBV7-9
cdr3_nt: TGTGCCAGCAGCTCCGAACATCCGAATTCACCCCTCCACTTT
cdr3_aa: CASSSEHPNSPLHF

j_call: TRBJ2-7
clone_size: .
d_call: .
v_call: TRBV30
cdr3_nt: TGTGCCTGGAGTGGAGGGGGTCTGAAGGGCGAGCAGTACTTC
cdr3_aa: CAWSGGGLKGEQYF

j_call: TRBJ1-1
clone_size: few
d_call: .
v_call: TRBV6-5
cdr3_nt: TGTGCCAGCAGTTTAGGGGTTATACAAGCTTTCTTT
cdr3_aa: CASSLGVIQAFF

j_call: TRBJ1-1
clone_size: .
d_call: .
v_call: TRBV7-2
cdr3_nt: TGTGCCAGCAGCCGCTGGGGGGCGAACACTGAAGCTTTCTTT
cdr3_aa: CASSRWGANTEAFF

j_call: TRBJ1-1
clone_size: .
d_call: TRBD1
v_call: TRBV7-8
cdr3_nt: TGTGCCAGCAGCTTATCGGACAGGGTCACTGAAGCTTTCTTT
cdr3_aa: CASSLSDRVTEAFF

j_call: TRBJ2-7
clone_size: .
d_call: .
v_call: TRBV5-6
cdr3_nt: TGTGCCAGCAGCCGGGGCTGGGACTACGAGCAGTACTTC
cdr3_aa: CASSRGWDYEQYF

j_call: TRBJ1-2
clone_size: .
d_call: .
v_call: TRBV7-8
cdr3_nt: TGTGCCAGCAGCTACCGACAGGCCAACTATGGCTACACCTTC
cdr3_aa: CASSYRQANYGYTF